Detailed here is one T cell receptor (beta chain). This clone was found once. No cognate antigen has been identified for it. No base qualities exist here, and no much larger clone lies one base off it. This entry is derived from a study of cytomegalovirus exposure and HLA in healthy donors (dated by TCRdb to 2015 to 2018). About the study as a whole: An earlier analysis of about 560 of the donors reported 276 Gb of sequence data and roughly 120 million unique TCR beta sequences obtained from some 170 million T cells. An earlier analysis of nearly 600 of the donors applied high-throughput TCR beta sequencing to assess whether each TCR beta V gene segment acted as functional or pseudogenic. Roughly 300 gigabases of sequencing data and around 85 million unique TCR sequences made up an early release that covered approximately 650 HLA-typed donors. In the later analysis, no new phenotypic data were used to find candidate immune exposures; instead, reliance was placed on TCR beta sequences and their occurrence across donors. Among the roughly 400 genotyped donors, approximately 77% belonged to the genetic ancestry cluster associated with self-reported Caucasian donors. Among 300 to 450 genotyped donors of the cohort, an average of about 240,000 unique TCR beta nucleotide sequences were sequenced per donor, around 18% of them non-productive. Using immunosequencing, the study profiled T cell repertoires from 500 to 800 subjects and related those repertoires to cytomegalovirus serostatus. High-throughput TCR immunosequencing, statistical association of individual TCRs with disease status, and machine learning were combined to predict cytomegalovirus infection status. In addition to the first cohort of around 670 subjects, a separate validation cohort of approximately 130 different subjects was used. The number of donors typed differed by locus, with roughly 629-640 for A, B, C, DRB1 and DQB1, roughly 520 for DQA1, over 600 for DPA1, and approximately 470 for DPB1. Donor age, sex, ethnicity and CMV serostatus were collected together with the repertoire data. Because of strong linkage in the cohort, 5 or 6 DR-DQ haplotypes were treated as single units for association and clustering. A later genetic analysis took genome-wide SNP genotypes for about 55% of the 666 donors and used that subset as a discovery cohort. Both class I and class II loci were covered by HLA typing, at four-digit resolution. All discovery cohort repertoires had been generated using a single sequencing platform. The study aimed to test whether signatures of past pathogen exposure could be identified by cataloging public T cell receptors. A later analysis re-examined previously published TCR beta repertoires from more than 650 donors and added high-resolution HLA genotyping to investigate patterns of TCR occurrence. Overall study outcomes, separate from this receptor: Roughly 15 rarely observed V segments, including chromosome 9 orphons, were excluded from the earlier analysis of 550 to 700 of the donors because counts were too low. A further reported finding was that TCR beta sequences accurately predicted the HLA-A and HLA-B alleles for most subjects in the first cohort. Because some donors lacked HLA typing at each locus, the association tests relied only on the typed subset. A later analysis found that HLA-associated TCR beta chains were more clonally expanded and had lower generation probabilities than equally common non-associated chains. The only immune exposure information available for the cohort was CMV serostatus. In the study, some 160 TCR beta chains were listed as associated with cytomegalovirus. Some IMGT-functional V segments, including TRBV6-2 and TRBV6-3, could not be distinguished by the 87-base-pair reads and were therefore excluded. According to the authors, the approach could potentially be generalized to other disease states and immunological phenotypes. In a later genetic analysis, fewer N-insertions in productive TCRs were reported among donors in an Asian-associated ancestry cluster than the roughly 700-donor mean. The cohort was sequenced for TCR beta chains only, and without alpha or paired-chain data the features that could be detected were limited. A later analysis associated 16,951 TCR beta sequences with specific HLA alleles at a false discovery rate of 0.05. Strong co-occurrence of HLA alleles, especially DR and DQ, made assigning TCR associations to individual alleles difficult. A cluster of highly shared sequence variants was judged likely to be a technical artifact of the sequencing pipeline. Linkage disequilibrium might explain the correlated functional status among segregating V segments, but an unknown experimental factor could not be excluded. While some public TCRs were present in many individuals, most TCR sequences turned up only very rarely across donors. In both the original and validation cohorts, the classifier was reported to diagnose cytomegalovirus status with high specificity and sensitivity. In a later analysis, TCR association rates were found to vary across HLA loci, with the most associated TCRs seen for DRB1 alleles and the fewest for HLA-C alleles. Roughly uniform sequencing depth across donors was assumed in presence/absence analyses, although this assumption may not hold. A later analysis reported that several top co-occurrence clusters appeared linked to parvovirus B19, influenza, CMV and Epstein-Barr virus. Three of the identified cytomegalovirus-associated TCR beta chains were confirmed in vitro to be specific for cytomegalovirus antigens. V-gene and J-gene trimming of TCR beta chains was associated with a missense DCLRE1C variant in a later genetic analysis, and the association was replicated in an independent cohort. In a later analysis, most CMV-associated TCR beta chains were found to appear HLA-restricted, with HLA associations seemingly driven largely by CMV exposure. In an earlier analysis of some 500 of the donors, most TCR beta V segments appeared in productive rearrangements about 87% or about 30% of the time, broadly matching IMGT annotations.

The cohort comprised several hundred healthy bone marrow donors. All cohort members were sampled while nominally healthy, although unrecorded immune exposures were likely present. The donor tested CMV seropositive and was one of the 289 seropositive cohort members. Every donor gave a peripheral blood sample, and the peripheral blood mononuclear cells from that sample were used for TCR beta sequencing. The Qiagen DNeasy Blood Extraction Kit was used to extract genomic DNA from the blood cell samples. Library preparation was by the immunoSEQ multiplex PCR assay. For the multiplex PCR, a mixture combining 60 forward primers for TCR Vbeta segments and 13 reverse primers for TCR Jbeta segments was used. The CDR3 region of rearranged TCR beta genes was amplified from genomic DNA with a multiplex PCR assay. The amplified TCR beta libraries were sequenced on the Illumina HiSeq System as 87-base-pair reads. The paper's processing steps were these. In a later analysis, tens of millions of unique TCR beta chains were counted across the roughly 670 repertoires, and roughly 9.9 million of these chains were shared by at least two donors. A nearest-neighbor algorithm error-corrected the raw reads and collapsed the reads into unique sequences, merging closely related sequences to remove PCR and sequencing errors. CDR3 sequences were aligned to IMGT reference sequences to assign V, D and J gene segments. For a sequence to be retained, a match of at least six nucleotides was required to both a V gene segment and a J gene segment. Rearrangements were classified as productive when the CDR3 lacked stop codons and remained in frame with V and J, and all other rearrangements were classified as non-productive. CDR3 was defined according to IMGT convention as the region running from the second conserved V-encoded cysteine to the conserved J-encoded phenylalanine. In an earlier analysis of around 570 of the donors, sequences lacking an unambiguous match to a single V gene segment were excluded. In an earlier analysis of roughly 500 of the donors, V segments were called functional above 56.7% productive rearrangements and were called segregating when the between-donor standard deviation exceeded 5%. A statistical classification framework was developed to diagnose cytomegalovirus status using the catalog of TCR beta chain sequences. In a later analysis, V and J genes were assigned by comparing TCR nucleotide sequences against IMGT/GENE-DB human TR gene sequences. Using the TCRdist pipeline, a later analysis assigned CDR3 sequences along with most-parsimonious VDJ recombination scenarios. In a later analysis, each TCR beta chain was defined by its CDR3 amino acid sequence together with its V-gene family, and reads without a unique V-gene family were excluded. A later analysis removed 500 to 600 highly shared, low-generation-probability nucleotide sequences to deal with suspected cross-contamination and a sequencing artifact. In a later analysis, a clonal expansion index for each public chain was calculated from normalized within-repertoire ranks of inferred template counts. In a later analysis, generation probabilities were computed with a VDJ recombination model fitted to out-of-frame rearrangements, and the resulting probabilities were checked against IGoR. In a later analysis, TCR-TCR, TCR-HLA and TCR-CMV co-occurrence was scored with hypergeometric tests, and a repertoire-size bias correction was applied to TCR pairs. In a later analysis, false discovery rates were estimated by permuting HLA or CMV assignments 20 times. A later analysis grouped co-occurring TCRs with DBSCAN, adding TCRdist sequence similarity when clustering within HLA-allele-positive subsets. Repertoires with fewer than 30,000 or more than 120,000 public chains, plus five repertoires with anomalous nucleotide sharing, were excluded from co-occurrence clustering. TCRdb provides this immuneACCESS table in a form limited to in-frame rearrangements. Some clones are lacking; in checked studies, under half of them reflect an unresolved V gene, and why the rest are absent is not known. V, J and clone size are those of that table, while D and trimming were read from the DNA. For this sample the table gives about 120,000 clones, of which around 74% were detected only once. The leading ten clones occupy around 30% of the sample.

Trimming removed 4 bases from V and 1 base from J, leaving 7 bases between the germline ends. The CDR3 numbers 13 residues from cysteine through phenylalanine. Just the 39-base CDR3 DNA is kept, in frame starting at base 1. CDR1 is given as LGHNT and CDR2 as FRNRAP, both from the germline V gene. The sequencing sample was made of PBMCs. Recombination connected TRBV12-5 to TRBJ1-1, and the D gene may be TRBD1, 5 bases matching. The sequence derives from a man aged 55 to 69 in good health and CMV-seropositive. Here the CDR3 is given as CASGSGGNTEAFF. The DNA sequence is as follows: TGTGCTAGTGGTTCGGGGGGGAACACTGAAGCTTTCTTT.